Listed here are 19 T cell receptor beta chains from one sample, sequenced in a study of vaccination and CD4 T cells after COVID-19. The antigens for these receptors are not known. Treatment indicated: approximately nine-day PBMC culture with coronavirus spike peptide pools or control peptides (ViraFEST assay). Sequencing of cultured CD4+ T cell DNA used the Oncomine TCR Beta short-read assay. TCRdb analysed the PCR reads with MiXCR anew, one entry per CDR3 protein. The sample holds about 18,000 distinct CDR3 sequences, more than 40% seen once. The input for sequencing was CD4+ T cells from blood, cultured in vitro, taken before SARS-CoV-2 vaccination. Receptor source: a human donor who had recovered from COVID-19.

The rearrangement uses TRBV7-2 and TRBJ1-2; possible D gene TRBD1, 5 bases. The V and J ends lost 1 base and 8 bases respectively, with 17 bases between them. Germline loops: CDR1 SGHTA, CDR2 FQGNSA. This CDR3 region has 15 residues. The CDR3 sequence is CASSLGPSGGDGYTF. The CDR3 DNA follows: TGTGCCAGCAGCTTAGGACCCTCTGGCGGGGACGGCTACACCTTC.

V gene TRBV6-1 combines with J gene TRBJ1-5; the match to TRBD1 covers 7 bases. V shed 6 bases, J shed 2 bases, and the junction held 7 bases outside the gene matches. Per germline, CDR1 MNHNS and CDR2 SASEGT. The CDR3 spans 15 residues. The CDR3 DNA reads as TGTGCCAGCAGGTCGGGACAGATGGGCAATCAGCCCCAGCATTTT. Translated, it gives CASRSGQMGNQPQHF.

The chain combines TRBV20-1 with TRBJ1-2; 8 nucleotides agree with TRBD1. Germline-derived CDR1 and CDR2 are DFQATT and SNEGSKA (reference sequence). The CDR3 contains 12 residues. V dropped 5 bases and J dropped 8; count of bases not matched to a gene: 7. For the CDR3, the DNA is TGCAGTGCTCCTGGACAGGGAGAGGGCTACACCTTC. Its protein is CSAPGQGEGYTF.

In this sample, this clonotype is medium-sized. This chain joins TRBV7-2 and TRBJ1-1, with D unresolved. The germline V gene encodes CDR1 SGHTA and CDR2 FQGNSA. Trimming stripped 1 base from V and 11 bases from J, with 14 bases between. CDR3 length: 13 residues. This CDR3 is CASSLVSRGEAFF. The CDR3 DNA reads as TGTGCCAGCAGCTTAGTAAGTCGTGGGGAGGCTTTCTTT. Filled out from reference TRBV7-2 and TRBJ1-1, the complete variable domain reads GAGVSQSPSNKVTEKGKDVELRCDPISGHTALYWYRQSLGQGLEFLIYFQGNSAPDKSGLPSDRFSAERTGGSVSTLTIQRTQQEDSAVYLCASSLVSRGEAFFGQGTRLTVV.

In its sample, this clonotype was seen a few times. The CDR3 spells CASSPTDRAGNTIYF. The CDR3 DNA reads TGTGCCAGCAGCCCGACGGACAGGGCTGGAAACACCATATATTTT. This chain links TRBV7-2 with TRBJ1-3; the match to TRBD1 covers 8 bases. J lost 2 bases, V lost 5 bases, and 5 bases had no gene match. The CDR3 is 15 amino acids. Germline V gene data show CDR1 as SGHTA and CDR2 as FQGNSA.

The chain employs TRBV7-9 and TRBJ2-1; D gene uncertain. The CDR3 has 13 amino acids. Germline assignment: CDR1 SEHNR and CDR2 FQNEAQ (reference sequence). V lost 2 bases and J 5 bases, leaving 7 bases between the germline ends. In DNA form, the CDR3 reads TGTGCCAGCAGCTTACCGGCAAACAATGAGCAGTTCTTC. Translating gives CASSLPANNEQFF.

This clonotype showed up just a few times. The chain recombines TRBV11-1 with TRBJ1-6; 7 bases agree with TRBD1. Germline V CDR1 and CDR2: SGHAT, FQDESV (reference sequence). The CDR3 sequence is 16 residues long. V gave up 4 bases and J gave up 7 bases; unmatched junction bases: 10. The CDR3 region has the DNA TGTGCCAGCAGCTCAACCCCCGGGACAGTAAATTCACCCCTCCACTTT. Its translation is CASSSTPGTVNSPLHF.

This clonotype has just a few counts. V usage is TRBV2 and J usage is TRBJ2-2; D is possibly TRBD1 or TRBD2 (5 bases each). The CDR3 covers 15 residues. CDR1 SNHLY and CDR2 FYNNEI come from the germline V gene. V gave up 7 bases and J gave up 1 base, with 13 bases separating them. CDR3: CASMAEGMNTGELFF. The CDR3 DNA is TGTGCCAGCATGGCTGAGGGGATGAACACCGGGGAGCTGTTTTTT. Supplemented by reference TRBV2 and TRBJ2-2, the full variable domain reads EPEVTQTPSHQVTQMGQEVILRCVPISNHLYFYWYRQILGQKVEFLVSFYNNEISEKSEIFDDQFSVERPDGSNFTLKIRSTKLEDSAMYFCASMAEGMNTGELFFGEGSRLTVL.

The chain links TRBV6-2 or TRBV6-3 to TRBJ2-7; maybe TRBD2 (5 bases). Trimming shortened V by 4 bases and J by 6 bases, and 7 bases separated the two germline ends. CDR1 and CDR2 (germline): MNHEY, SVGEGT. This CDR3 is 11 amino acids long. The CDR3 reads CASSSAGEQYF. The CDR3 nucleotides are TGTGCCAGCAGTTCCGCGGGCGAGCAGTACTTC.

The rearrangement links TRBV28 to TRBJ2-3, with D possibly being TRBD1 (6 bases). The CDR3 has 15 residues. V was shortened by 6 bases and J by 4 bases, with 17 bases between the two germline ends. The germline V gene encodes CDR1 MDHEN and CDR2 SYDVKM. DNA for the CDR3: TGTGCCAGCAGACCAACTCAGGGGAGCCCAGATACGCAGTATTTT. It encodes CASRPTQGSPDTQYF.

The chain has TRBV11-3 and TRBJ1-1; maybe TRBD1 (6 bases). From germline, CDR1 is SGHNT and CDR2 YENEEA. The CDR3 totals 14 residues. V was pared by 5 bases and J by 3 bases, with 13 bases between. CDR3 nucleotides: TGTGCCAGCAGCCGCAGGGGTGTTGACACTGAAGCTTTCTTT. Its protein product is CASSRRGVDTEAFF.

The J gene is TRBJ1-4, the V gene TRBV20-1; no reliable D call. Trimming removed 0 bases at V and 7 bases at J, with 12 bases between. The germline gives CDR1 DFQATT, CDR2 SNEGSKA (reference sequence). CDR3 length equals 14 residues. The CDR3 bases are TGCAGTGCTAGAGATTCGGACGGACCTGAAAAACTGTTTTTT. This encodes CSARDSDGPEKLFF.

This clonotype was seen a handful of times. The CDR3 here is CSARDGERVAKNIQYF. CDR3 in DNA: TGCAGTGCTAGAGATGGGGAGAGGGTAGCCAAAAACATTCAGTACTTC. The chain links TRBV20-1 to TRBJ2-4, with D possibly TRBD2 on 5 matching bases. Germline V gene data show CDR1 as DFQATT and CDR2 as SNEGSKA (reference sequence). The ends were cut back, 0 bases at V and 0 bases at J, with 12 bases in the middle. The CDR3 sequence is 16 residues long.

The chain employs TRBV19 and TRBJ1-5; no definite D call. CDR3 size: 13 residues. The V end was cut by 6 bases, the J end by 4 bases, with 10 bases between. Germline V gives CDR1 LNHDA, CDR2 SQIVND (reference sequence). The DNA of the CDR3 is TGTGCCAGTAGCTCAGGAGGTAATCAGCCCCAGCATTTT. Its translation: CASSSGGNQPQHF.

This clonotype turned up a few times. The chain joins TRBV11-1 to TRBJ1-2, with 9 bases that match TRBD1. Germline V lookup: CDR1 SGHAT, CDR2 FQDESV (reference sequence). V lost 3 bases and J lost 4; bases outside the gene matches: 15. The CDR3 extends over 18 amino acids. CDR3 sequence: CASSLVEVSGQGLYGYTF. CDR3 in DNA: TGTGCCAGCAGCTTGGTAGAGGTGTCGGGACAGGGCCTCTATGGCTACACCTTC.

This clonotype has just a few counts. The CDR3 coding sequence is TGCAGTGCAAATAGACAGGGGGGAAGCAATCAGCCCCAGCATTTT. This gives the protein CSANRQGGSNQPQHF. This chain connects TRBV20-1 to TRBJ1-5; 9 nucleotides line up with TRBD1. Germline values: CDR1 DFQATT, CDR2 SNEGSKA (reference sequence). CDR3 length: 15 residues. V trimming: 6 bases; J trimming: 1 base; junction bases outside the gene matches: 7.

The CDR3 DNA is TGCAGTGCTAGGAAAATCGGGACCCAGCGCCCCGAGCAGTACTTC. Translated: CSARKIGTQRPEQYF. The J gene is TRBJ2-7, the V gene TRBV20-1; D may correspond to TRBD1 or TRBD2 (5 bases each). This CDR3 has 15 amino acids. Germline values: CDR1 DFQATT, CDR2 SNEGSKA (reference sequence). V lost 3 bases and J 6 bases, leaving 21 bases between the germline ends.

In its sample, this clonotype was seen a few times. The CDR3 nucleotides are TGTGCCAGTAGGAAGGACAGGGACCAGCCCCAGCATTTT. Encoded protein: CASRKDRDQPQHF. V is TRBV19 and J is TRBJ1-5, with 8 bases lining up with TRBD1. In germline, CDR1 is LNHDA, CDR2 SQIVND (reference sequence). J gave up 7 bases and V 6 bases, and 5 bases lay outside the gene matches. CDR3 length equals 13 residues. The variable domain in full, with the rest retrieved from reference TRBV19 and TRBJ1-5, is DGGITQSPKYLFRKEGQNVTLSCEQNLNHDAMYWYRQDPGQGLRLIYYSQIVNDFQKGDIAEGYSVSREKKESFPLTVTSAQKNPTAFYLCASRKDRDQPQHFGDGTRLSIL.

Concerning this clonotype itself: One end of the junction does not line up with germline, which may come from a read error. The chain employs TRBV27 and TRBJ1-1; no firm D call. The CDR3 is made up of 15 amino acids. Germline CDR1 and CDR2: MNHEY and SMNVEV (reference sequence). DNA of the CDR3: TGTGCCAGCGGTTTATCTGTTCTTGGGGAGACTGAAGCTTTCTTT. The encoded protein is CASGLSVLGETEAFF.